Shown below are 30 T cell receptor beta chains from a single sample sequenced in a study of cytomegalovirus exposure and HLA in healthy donors. Sequencing used immunoSEQ multiplex PCR; TCRdb keeps in-frame clones, though not all of them. The table shows tens of thousands of clones, with roughly 91% occurring only once. Sequenced sample: PBMCs. The origin of the receptors is a man younger than 45 in good health and CMV-seronegative.

CDR3 sequence: CASSWTAGANVLTF. CDR3 nucleotide sequence: TGTGCCAGCAGCTGGACAGCTGGGGCCAACGTCCTGACTTTC. The chain has TRBV7-3 and TRBJ2-6; a weak D match, TRBD1 (6 bases). Trimming shortened V by 4 bases and J by 2 bases, and 6 bases separated the two germline ends. This CDR3 is built from 14 residues. CDR1 and CDR2 from the germline V gene are SGHTA and FQGTGA.

The DNA for the CDR3 is TGTGCCAGCAGTTACTCCCGGCAGGGTCTCACAGATACGCAGTATTTT. The encoded protein is CASSYSRQGLTDTQYF. The V and J genes are TRBV6-5 and TRBJ2-3, with D perhaps TRBD1 (5 bases). This CDR3 region has 16 residues. V was clipped by 0 bases and J by 2 bases, with 12 bases between them. The V gene's germline CDR1 is MNHEY and CDR2 SVGAGI.

The J gene is TRBJ2-3, the V gene TRBV15; 9 bases align to TRBD2. From germline, CDR1 is LNHNV and CDR2 YYDKDF (reference sequence). The CDR3 consists of 18 residues. J was trimmed by 1 base and V by 1 base; bases with no gene match: 9. The CDR3 bases are TGTGCCACCAGCAGAGGGATTCAAGCGGGAGGCGGCACAGATACGCAGTATTTT. It translates to CATSRGIQAGGGTDTQYF.

There are a few counts of this clone. The chain combines TRBV6-4 with TRBJ2-2, with TRBD1 as a possible D gene (5 bases). CDR3 size: 15 residues. Germline V gene data show CDR1 as MRHNA and CDR2 as SNTAGT. V lost 4 bases and J lost 2, with 11 bases in between. Here the CDR3 DNA reads TGTGCCAGCAGTGCATCAGGACACAACACCGGGGAGCTGTTTTTT. It yields the protein CASSASGHNTGELFF.

This clone was recorded only once. The chain is built from TRBV6-5 and TRBJ2-3; 11 positions agree with TRBD2. Germline V gives CDR1 MNHEY, CDR2 SVGAGI. The CDR3 is 15 amino acids. Trimming cost V 5 bases and J 4 bases; bases outside gene matches: 5. CDR3 residues: CASSGPGLAADTQYF. CDR3 coding DNA: TGTGCCAGCAGTGGTCCGGGACTAGCGGCAGATACGCAGTATTTT.

The chain employs TRBV29-1 and TRBJ1-4; 7 bases map to TRBD1. Trimming cost V 4 bases and J 7 bases; bases outside gene matches: 6. This CDR3 has 13 amino acids. Germline assignment: CDR1 SQVTM and CDR2 ANQGSEA. For the CDR3, the DNA is TGCAGCGTTGTTGGGGCAGGGGGTGAAAAACTGTTTTTT. Its translation: CSVVGAGGEKLFF.

Written as DNA, the CDR3 is TGTGCCACCAGCAGACCTCAGGATGGCTCTGGAAACACCATATATTTT. Its translation: CATSRPQDGSGNTIYF. V usage is TRBV15 and J usage is TRBJ1-3; D not resolved. In germline, CDR1 is LNHNV, CDR2 YYDKDF (reference sequence). The CDR3 spans 16 residues. Trimming cost V 2 bases and J 0 bases, with 11 bases left between them.

The V gene is TRBV7-8, the J gene TRBJ2-5; 7 nucleotides align to TRBD2. CDR1 and CDR2 (germline): SGHVS, FQNEAQ. This CDR3 is 16 amino acids long. V was clipped by 2 bases and J by 5 bases; unmatched bases: 11. The CDR3 loop reads CASSLWGVGREETQYF. DNA of the CDR3: TGTGCCAGCAGCTTATGGGGGGTGGGGCGGGAGGAGACCCAGTACTTC.

The chain uses TRBV25-1 and TRBJ2-3; 8 bases fit TRBD2. The CDR3 runs to 15 residues. Per germline, CDR1 MGHDK and CDR2 SYGVNS. The V segment lost 3 bases and the J segment 4 bases; nucleotides outside the gene matches: 6. Here the CDR3 DNA reads TGTGCCAGCAGTGATCCGGGACTAGTATCAGATACGCAGTATTTT. This sequence encodes CASSDPGLVSDTQYF.

The chain has TRBV18 and TRBJ1-2; possible D gene TRBD1, 6 bases. V lost 1 base to trimming and J lost 6 bases, with 9 bases between them. Per the germline V gene, CDR1 is KGHSH and CDR2 is LQKENI. This CDR3 is 13 amino acids long. CDR3: CASSPQGVDGYTF. CDR3 DNA sequence: TGTGCCAGCTCACCACAGGGGGTGGATGGCTACACCTTC.

The chain employs TRBV7-3 and TRBJ2-2; D is possibly TRBD2 (5 bases). The CDR3 is 14 amino acids. V lost 2 bases to trimming and J lost 7 bases, with 11 bases between them. CDR1 is SGHTA and CDR2 is FQGTGA in the germline V gene. CDR3 coding DNA: TGTGCCAGCAGCTTAGGCGGGCCGCACGGGGAGCTGTTTTTT. Amino acid sequence: CASSLGGPHGELFF. The whole variable domain, filled in from reference TRBV7-3 and TRBJ2-2, reads GAGVSQTPSNKVTEKGKYVELRCDPISGHTALYWYRQSLGQGPEFLIYFQGTGAADDSGLPNDRFFAVRPEGSVSTLKIQRTERGDSAVYLCASSLGGPHGELFFGEGSRLTVL.

This rearrangement joins TRBV30 to TRBJ1-2; D is uncertain. The CDR3 consists of 13 residues. The V gene lost 3 bases and the J gene lost 4 bases, with 12 bases spanning the gap. Germline assignment: CDR1 GTSNPN and CDR2 SVGIG (reference sequence). The CDR3 loop reads CAWRRSSGYGYTF. The CDR3, as DNA: TGTGCCTGGAGACGAAGTAGCGGCTATGGCTACACCTTC.

The V and J genes are TRBV19 and TRBJ1-2; 10 nucleotides agree with TRBD1. CDR1 and CDR2 (germline): LNHDA, SQIVND (reference sequence). Trimming removed 4 bases from V and 4 bases from J; junction bases left unmatched: 6. The CDR3 spans 15 residues. The CDR3 sequence: CASSTDRGRLYGYTF. The CDR3 DNA reads as TGTGCCAGTAGTACCGACAGGGGGCGACTCTATGGCTACACCTTC.

The chain joins TRBV28 to TRBJ1-5; D gene unclear. V lost 6 bases and J 0 bases, leaving 6 bases between the germline ends. The CDR3 is 13 amino acids. The germline V gene encodes CDR1 MDHEN and CDR2 SYDVKM. In nucleotides, the CDR3 is TGTGCCAGCAGGGGCCATAGCAATCAGCCCCAGCATTTT. This translates into CASRGHSNQPQHF.

This rearrangement joins TRBV11-2 to TRBJ1-1; D is unresolved. Germline V gene data show CDR1 as SGHAT and CDR2 as FQNNGV. This CDR3 region has 12 residues. Trimming left V 0 bases short and J 7 bases short, with 6 bases between. The CDR3 here is CASSLDSREAFF. The CDR3 region has the DNA TGTGCCAGCAGCTTAGATTCTCGTGAAGCTTTCTTT.

The chain uses TRBV28 and TRBJ1-1; possibly TRBD1 for D (6 bases). V lost 5 bases and J lost 4, with 20 bases in between. This CDR3 has 16 residues. CDR1 and CDR2 from the germline V gene are MDHEN and SYDVKM. The CDR3, as DNA: TGTGCCAGCAGTCAGATAGCGGGGGCAGTGTCCACTGAAGCTTTCTTT. Translated: CASSQIAGAVSTEAFF.

J is TRBJ1-4 and V is TRBV11-2, with 7 nucleotides matching TRBD1. Germline lookup yields CDR1 SGHAT and CDR2 FQNNGV. V lost 5 bases to trimming and J lost 8 bases; unmatched junction nucleotides: 8. The CDR3 spans 14 residues. The CDR3 protein is CASSPQGVGEKLFF. Written as DNA, the CDR3 is TGTGCCAGCAGCCCGCAGGGGGTTGGGGAAAAACTGTTTTTT.

The chain recombines TRBV5-1 with TRBJ2-3; D not resolved. This CDR3 is 12 amino acids long. Germline-derived CDR1 and CDR2 are SGHRS and YFSETQ. Deletions cut 2 bases from V and 5 bases from J, with 6 bases between. Here the CDR3 DNA reads TGCGCCAGCAGCTTCCTAGGAGATACGCAGTATTTT. Translated: CASSFLGDTQYF.

V is TRBV4-2 and J is TRBJ2-1; 7 bases match TRBD1. Germline V gene sequence: CDR1 LGHNA, CDR2 YNFKEQ. V trimming: 1 base; J trimming: 11 bases; junction bases outside the gene matches: 5. The CDR3 is made up of 13 amino acids. The CDR3 loop is CASSQVMGQKQFF. The CDR3 coding sequence is TGTGCCAGCAGCCAAGTTATGGGACAGAAGCAGTTCTTC.

This clone has just a few counts. The CDR3 is CASRLQQGGNIQYF. The CDR3 DNA sequence: TGTGCCAGCAGGTTACAGCAGGGGGGAAACATTCAGTACTTC. The chain joins TRBV2 to TRBJ2-4; a possible D gene is TRBD1 (7 bases). The CDR3 is 14 residues long. V was clipped by 6 bases and J by 6 bases, with 15 bases between them. Germline lookup yields CDR1 SNHLY and CDR2 FYNNEI. Complete variable domain (other parts from reference TRBV2 and TRBJ2-4): EPEVTQTPSHQVTQMGQEVILRCVPISNHLYFYWYRQILGQKVEFLVSFYNNEISEKSEIFDDQFSVERPDGSNFTLKIRSTKLEDSAMYFCASRLQQGGNIQYFGAGTRLSVL.

This chain links TRBV6-5 with TRBJ2-1; a weak D match, TRBD1 (6 bases). The germline V gene has CDR1 MNHEY and CDR2 SVGAGI. CDR3 length: 14 amino acids. The V gene lost 6 bases and the J gene lost 8 bases, with 17 bases spanning the gap. The CDR3 DNA sequence: TGTGCCAGCAGAAGCAGGGGTATCGTTTATGAGCAGTTCTTC. This gives the protein CASRSRGIVYEQFF.

This clone has only a few counts. J is TRBJ2-7 and V is TRBV9, with D perhaps TRBD2 (6 bases). CDR1 and CDR2 from the germline V gene are SGDLS and YYNGEE. This CDR3 has 14 residues. V was pared by 3 bases and J by 3 bases, with 13 bases between. The CDR3 here is CASSGRETGYEQYF. DNA for the CDR3: TGTGCCAGCAGCGGACGGGAGACCGGCTACGAGCAGTACTTC.

The chain is built from TRBV14 and TRBJ2-7, with D uncertain. CDR1 SGHDN and CDR2 FVKESK come from the germline V gene. V lost 0 bases and J 4 bases, leaving 10 bases between the germline ends. The CDR3 loop spans 14 amino acids. This CDR3 reads CASSQDPRPYEQYF. The CDR3 bases are TGTGCCAGCAGCCAAGATCCGCGGCCTTACGAGCAGTACTTC.

The V and J genes are TRBV19 and TRBJ2-7, with TRBD1 identical over 11 bases. CDR1 and CDR2 from the germline V gene are LNHDA and SQIVND (reference sequence). The V segment lost 5 bases and the J segment 2 bases; nucleotides outside the gene matches: 2. The length of the CDR3 is 14 residues. CDR3 sequence: CASSGTGGAYEQYF. The CDR3 DNA follows: TGTGCCAGTAGTGGGACAGGGGGGGCCTACGAGCAGTACTTC.

The rearrangement uses TRBV4-1 and TRBJ1-1; D possibly corresponds to TRBD1 (6 bases). The CDR3 has 17 residues. The V gene's germline CDR1 is MGHRA and CDR2 YSYEKL. The ends were cut back, 4 bases at V and 0 bases at J, with 18 bases in the middle. CDR3 residues: CASSPSTGKTMNTEAFF. As DNA, the CDR3 is TGCGCCAGCAGCCCCTCAACAGGGAAAACAATGAACACTGAAGCTTTCTTT.

This chain uses TRBV5-5 with TRBJ1-4; maybe TRBD1 (5 bases). The CDR3 contains 15 residues. Trimming shortened V by 4 bases and J by 5 bases, and 15 bases separated the two germline ends. Germline V lookup: CDR1 SGHKS, CDR2 YYEKEE (reference sequence). CDR3 in amino acids: CASSPYPGKNEKLFF. CDR3 coding DNA: TGTGCCAGCAGCCCCTACCCAGGGAAGAATGAAAAACTGTTTTTT.

The rearrangement uses TRBV27 and TRBJ2-7; a weak D match, TRBD1 (5 bases). V was cut by 3 bases and J by 3 bases, with 9 bases left in between. The CDR3 has 13 amino acids. Germline V gene lookup returns CDR1 MNHEY and CDR2 SMNVEV (reference sequence). CDR3 in DNA: TGTGCCAGCAGTTTGACAGCCTACTACGAGCAGTACTTC. Its translation is CASSLTAYYEQYF.

The V gene is TRBV6-5, the J gene TRBJ2-3, with no clear D. The V gene's germline CDR1 is MNHEY and CDR2 SVGAGI. V lost 2 bases and J 5 bases, leaving 2 bases between the germline ends. The CDR3 contains 11 residues. CDR3 DNA sequence: TGTGCCAGCAGTTACCTAGATACGCAGTATTTT. The encoded protein is CASSYLDTQYF.

The rearrangement uses TRBV5-1 and TRBJ2-6; no definite D call. Germline-derived CDR1 and CDR2 are SGHRS and YFSETQ. V was shortened by 4 bases and J by 3 bases, with 8 bases between the two germline ends. The CDR3 is made up of 14 amino acids. This CDR3 reads CASSRQNGANVLTF. CDR3 DNA: TGCGCCAGCAGCCGCCAGAATGGGGCCAACGTCCTGACTTTC.

The V call is TRBV5-1, the J call TRBJ1-1, with D uncertain. The V gene lost 4 bases and the J gene lost 5 bases, with 9 bases spanning the gap. This CDR3 has 12 residues. The germline gives CDR1 SGHRS, CDR2 YFSETQ. The CDR3 DNA reads as TGCGCCAGCAGCACGACCGGGACTGAAGCTTTCTTT. Its protein product is CASSTTGTEAFF.